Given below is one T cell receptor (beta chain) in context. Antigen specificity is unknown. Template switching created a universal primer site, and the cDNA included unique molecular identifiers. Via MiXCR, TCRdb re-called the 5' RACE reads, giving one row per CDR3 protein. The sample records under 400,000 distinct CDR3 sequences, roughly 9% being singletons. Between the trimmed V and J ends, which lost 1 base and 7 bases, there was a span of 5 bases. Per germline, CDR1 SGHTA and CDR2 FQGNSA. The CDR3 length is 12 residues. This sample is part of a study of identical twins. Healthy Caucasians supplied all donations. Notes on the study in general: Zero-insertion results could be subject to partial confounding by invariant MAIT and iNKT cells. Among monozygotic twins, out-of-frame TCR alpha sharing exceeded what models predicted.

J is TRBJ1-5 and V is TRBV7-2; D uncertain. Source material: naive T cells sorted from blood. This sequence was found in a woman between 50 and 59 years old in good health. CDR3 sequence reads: CASSLGEQPQHF. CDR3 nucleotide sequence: TGTGCCAGCAGCTTAGGGGAACAGCCCCAGCATTTT.